What follows describes a single T cell receptor beta chain. No antigen is known for it. TCRdb keeps only in-frame clones here, not all; method: immunoSEQ multiplex PCR. The sample includes about 78,000 clones, roughly 86% of them seen just once. This specimen comes from a study of T cells in localized non-small cell lung cancer. Study-wide results and caveats: Uninvolved nearby lung showed the greatest T cell clonality, exceeding that found in tumor.

The sample in question was peripheral blood, obtained before any cancer treatment. The sequence was obtained from a man aged 40-75 years with stage I lung adenocarcinoma.

In DNA form, the CDR3 reads TGTGCCAGCAGCTACCGGGGGACAGGGGTGAGCGAAGCTTTCTTT. This encodes CASSYRGTGVSEAFF. V usage is TRBV7-2 and J usage is TRBJ1-1; TRBD1 aligns across 10 bases. From germline, CDR1 is SGHTA and CDR2 FQGNSA. V was pared by 4 bases and J by 8 bases, with 10 bases of the junction left unmatched. CDR3 length: 15 amino acids.